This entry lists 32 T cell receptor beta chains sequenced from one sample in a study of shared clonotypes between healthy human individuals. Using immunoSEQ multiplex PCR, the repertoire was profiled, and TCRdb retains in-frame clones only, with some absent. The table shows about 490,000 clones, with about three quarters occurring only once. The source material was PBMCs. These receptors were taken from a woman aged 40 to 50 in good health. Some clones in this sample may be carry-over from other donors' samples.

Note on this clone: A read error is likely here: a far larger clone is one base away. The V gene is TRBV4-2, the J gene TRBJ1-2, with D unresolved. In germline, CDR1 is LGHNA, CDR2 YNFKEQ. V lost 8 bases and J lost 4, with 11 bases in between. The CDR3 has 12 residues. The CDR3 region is CASSRERYGYTF. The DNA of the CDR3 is TGTGCCAGCTCGCGGGAACGCTATGGCTACACCTTC.

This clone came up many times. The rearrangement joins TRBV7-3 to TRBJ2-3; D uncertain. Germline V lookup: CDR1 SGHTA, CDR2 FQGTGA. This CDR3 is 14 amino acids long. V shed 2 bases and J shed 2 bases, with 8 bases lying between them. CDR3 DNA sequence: TGTGCCAGCAGCTTATCCTCAACCACAGATACGCAGTATTTT. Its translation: CASSLSSTTDTQYF.

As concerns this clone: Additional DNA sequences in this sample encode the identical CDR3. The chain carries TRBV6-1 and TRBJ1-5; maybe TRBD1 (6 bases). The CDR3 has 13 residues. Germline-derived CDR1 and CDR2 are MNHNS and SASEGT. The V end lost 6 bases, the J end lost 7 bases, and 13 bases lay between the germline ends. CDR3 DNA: TGTGCCAGCAGACACAGGGTTGGACAGCCCCAGCATTTT. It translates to CASRHRVGQPQHF.

CDR3 nucleotides: TGTGCCAGCAGAACTATGGGCAATGAGCAGTTCTTC. Translated: CASRTMGNEQFF. The chain carries TRBV27 and TRBJ2-1; D is unclear. This CDR3 comprises 12 residues. The ends were cut back, 6 bases at V and 6 bases at J, with 9 bases in the middle. In germline, CDR1 is MNHEY, CDR2 SMNVEV (reference sequence).

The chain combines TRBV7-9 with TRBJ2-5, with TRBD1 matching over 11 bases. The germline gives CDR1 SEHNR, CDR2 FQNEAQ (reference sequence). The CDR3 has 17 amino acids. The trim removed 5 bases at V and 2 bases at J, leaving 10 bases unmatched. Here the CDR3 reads CASSPRPGTGGQETQYF. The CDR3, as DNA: TGTGCCAGCAGCCCACGCCCCGGGACAGGGGGGCAAGAGACCCAGTACTTC. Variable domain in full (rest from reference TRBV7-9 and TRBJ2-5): DTGVSQNPRHKITKRGQNVTFRCDPISEHNRLYWYRQTLGQGPEFLTYFQNEAQLEKSRLLSDRFSAERPKGSFSTLEIQRTEQGDSAMYLCASSPRPGTGGQETQYFGPGTRLLVL.

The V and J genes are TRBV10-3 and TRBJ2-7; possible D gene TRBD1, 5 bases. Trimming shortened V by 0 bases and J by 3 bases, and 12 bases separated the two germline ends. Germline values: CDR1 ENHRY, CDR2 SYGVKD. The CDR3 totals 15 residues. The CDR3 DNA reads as TGTGCCATCAGTGAGTCTGGGGCATTTGACTACGAGCAGTACTTC. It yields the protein CAISESGAFDYEQYF.

The CDR3 reads CASSHPEGFGELFF. The CDR3 nucleotides read TGTGCCAGCAGCCACCCGGAAGGCTTCGGGGAGCTGTTTTTT. The chain joins TRBV7-3 to TRBJ2-2; D not resolved. Germline loops: CDR1 SGHTA, CDR2 FQGTGA. CDR3 length: 14 residues. V was pared by 5 bases and J by 7 bases, with 14 bases between.

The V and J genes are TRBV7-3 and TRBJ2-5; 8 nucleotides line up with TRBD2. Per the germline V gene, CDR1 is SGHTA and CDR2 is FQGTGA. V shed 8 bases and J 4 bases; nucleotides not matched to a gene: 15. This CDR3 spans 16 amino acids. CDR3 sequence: CASLTSSQRETETQYF. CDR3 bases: TGTGCCAGCCTAACGTCCTCGCAGCGGGAGACAGAGACCCAGTACTTC.

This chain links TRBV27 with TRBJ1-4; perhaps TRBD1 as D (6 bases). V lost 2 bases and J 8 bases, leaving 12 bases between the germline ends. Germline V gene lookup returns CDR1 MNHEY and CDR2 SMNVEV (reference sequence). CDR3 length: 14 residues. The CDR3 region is CASSLERGGEKLFF. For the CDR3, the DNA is TGTGCCAGCAGTTTAGAAAGGGGGGGGGAAAAACTGTTTTTT.

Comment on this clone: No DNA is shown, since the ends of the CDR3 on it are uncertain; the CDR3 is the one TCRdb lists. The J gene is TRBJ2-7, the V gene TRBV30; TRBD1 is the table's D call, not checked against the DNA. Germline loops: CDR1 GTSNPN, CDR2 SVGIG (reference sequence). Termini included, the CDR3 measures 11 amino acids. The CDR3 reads CAWAGGTPIYF.

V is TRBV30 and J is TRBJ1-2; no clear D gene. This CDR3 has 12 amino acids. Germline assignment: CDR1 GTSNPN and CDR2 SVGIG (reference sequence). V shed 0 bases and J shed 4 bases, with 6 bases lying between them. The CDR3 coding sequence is TGTGCCTGGAGTGTAACCGGCTATGGCTACACCTTC. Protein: CAWSVTGYGYTF.

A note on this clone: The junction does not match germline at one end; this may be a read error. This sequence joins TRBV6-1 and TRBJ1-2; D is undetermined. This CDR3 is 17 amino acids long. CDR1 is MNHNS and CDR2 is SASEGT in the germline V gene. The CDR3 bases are TGTGCCAGCATTGAAGGCCTTCTTTTAATTCTTCTCTATGGCTACACCTTC. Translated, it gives CASIEGLLLILLYGYTF.

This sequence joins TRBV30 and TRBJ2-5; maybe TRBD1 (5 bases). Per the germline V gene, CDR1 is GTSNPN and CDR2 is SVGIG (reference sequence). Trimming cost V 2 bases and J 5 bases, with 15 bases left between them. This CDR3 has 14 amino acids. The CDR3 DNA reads TGTGCCTGGAGTATAAAGGGGCTCCGGGAGACCCAGTACTTC. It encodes CAWSIKGLRETQYF. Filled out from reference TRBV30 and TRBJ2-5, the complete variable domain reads SQTIHQWPATLVQPVGSPLSLECTVEGTSNPNLYWYRQAAGRGLQLLFYSVGIGQISSEVPQNLSASRPQDRQFILSSKKLLLSDSGFYLCAWSIKGLRETQYFGPGTRLLVL.

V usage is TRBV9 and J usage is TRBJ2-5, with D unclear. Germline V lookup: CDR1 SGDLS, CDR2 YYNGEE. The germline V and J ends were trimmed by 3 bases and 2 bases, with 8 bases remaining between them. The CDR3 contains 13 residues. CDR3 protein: CASSANPQETQYF. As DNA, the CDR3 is TGTGCCAGCAGCGCCAACCCTCAAGAGACCCAGTACTTC.

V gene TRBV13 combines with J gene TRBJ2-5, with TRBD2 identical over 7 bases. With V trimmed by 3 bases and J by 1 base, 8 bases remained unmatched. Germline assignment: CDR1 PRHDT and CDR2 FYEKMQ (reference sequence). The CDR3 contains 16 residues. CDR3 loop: CASSLRMASGQETQYF. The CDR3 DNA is TGTGCCAGCAGCTTGAGGATGGCTAGCGGCCAAGAGACCCAGTACTTC.

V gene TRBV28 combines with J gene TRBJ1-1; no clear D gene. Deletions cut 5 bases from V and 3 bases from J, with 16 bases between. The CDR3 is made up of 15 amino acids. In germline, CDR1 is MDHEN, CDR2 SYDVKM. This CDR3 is CASSPPSGSYTEAFF. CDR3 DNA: TGTGCCAGCAGTCCACCTTCGGGTTCCTACACTGAAGCTTTCTTT.

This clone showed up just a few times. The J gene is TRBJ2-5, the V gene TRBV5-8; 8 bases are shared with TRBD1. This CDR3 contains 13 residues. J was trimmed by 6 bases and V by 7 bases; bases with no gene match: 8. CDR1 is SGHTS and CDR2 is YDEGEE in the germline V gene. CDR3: CASLNRGRQTQYF. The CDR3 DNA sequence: TGTGCCAGCCTTAACAGGGGGAGACAGACCCAGTACTTC.

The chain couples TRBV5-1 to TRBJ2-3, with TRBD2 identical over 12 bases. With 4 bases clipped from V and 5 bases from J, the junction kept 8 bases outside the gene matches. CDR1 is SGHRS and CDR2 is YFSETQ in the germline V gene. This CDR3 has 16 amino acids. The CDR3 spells CASSPSTSGSIDTQYF. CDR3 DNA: TGCGCCAGCAGCCCGTCGACTAGCGGGAGTATAGATACGCAGTATTTT.

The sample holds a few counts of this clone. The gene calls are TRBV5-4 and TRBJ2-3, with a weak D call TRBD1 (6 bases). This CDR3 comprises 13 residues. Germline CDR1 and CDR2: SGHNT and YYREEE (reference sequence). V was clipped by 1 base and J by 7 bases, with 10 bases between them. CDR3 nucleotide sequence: TGTGCCAGCAGCTTGACAGGGCCAAATACGCAGTATTTT. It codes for CASSLTGPNTQYF.

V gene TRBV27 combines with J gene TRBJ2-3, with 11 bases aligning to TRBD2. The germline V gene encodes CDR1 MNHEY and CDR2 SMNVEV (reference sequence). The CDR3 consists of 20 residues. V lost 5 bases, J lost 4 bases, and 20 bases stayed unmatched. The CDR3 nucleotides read TGTGCCAGCAGTCCCCCCTCCCGGCTAGCGGGAGGTTGGGGGGCAGATACGCAGTATTTT. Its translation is CASSPPSRLAGGWGADTQYF.

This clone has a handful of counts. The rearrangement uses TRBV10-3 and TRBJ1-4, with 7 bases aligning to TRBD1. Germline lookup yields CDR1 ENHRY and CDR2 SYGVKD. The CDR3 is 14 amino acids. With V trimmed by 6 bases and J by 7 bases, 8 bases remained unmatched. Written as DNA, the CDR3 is TGTGCCATCAGGGAGACAGGGACGAGTGAAAAACTGTTTTTT. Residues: CAIRETGTSEKLFF.

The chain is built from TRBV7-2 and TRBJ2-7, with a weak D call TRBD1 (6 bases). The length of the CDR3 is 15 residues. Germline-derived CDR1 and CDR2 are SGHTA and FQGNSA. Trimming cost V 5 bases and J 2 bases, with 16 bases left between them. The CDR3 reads CASSILGQQPYEQYF. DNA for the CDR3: TGTGCCAGCAGCATTCTAGGACAGCAGCCCTACGAGCAGTACTTC.

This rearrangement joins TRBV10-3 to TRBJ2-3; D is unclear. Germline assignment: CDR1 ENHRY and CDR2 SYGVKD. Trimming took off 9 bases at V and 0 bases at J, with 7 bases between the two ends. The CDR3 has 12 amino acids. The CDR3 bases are TGTGCCATAGCCTCTAGCACAGATACGCAGTATTTT. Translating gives CAIASSTDTQYF.

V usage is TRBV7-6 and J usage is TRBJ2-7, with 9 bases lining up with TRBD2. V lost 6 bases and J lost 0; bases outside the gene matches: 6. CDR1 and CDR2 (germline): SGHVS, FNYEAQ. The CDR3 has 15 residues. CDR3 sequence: CASSPGGLASYEQYF. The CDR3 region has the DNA TGTGCCAGCAGTCCTGGGGGACTAGCCTCCTACGAGCAGTACTTC. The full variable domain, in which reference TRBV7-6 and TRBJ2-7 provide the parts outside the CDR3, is GAGVSQSPRYKVTKRGQDVALRCDPISGHVSLYWYRQALGQGPEFLTYFNYEAQQDKSGLPNDRFSAERPEGSISTLTIQRTEQRDSAMYRCASSPGGLASYEQYFGPGTRLTVT.

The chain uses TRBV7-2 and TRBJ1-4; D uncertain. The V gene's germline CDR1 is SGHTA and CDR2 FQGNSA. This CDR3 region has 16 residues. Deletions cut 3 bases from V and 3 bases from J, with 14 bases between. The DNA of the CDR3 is TGTGCCAGCAGCTTTCGGTCGGGAGGTGCTAATGAAAAACTGTTTTTT. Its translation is CASSFRSGGANEKLFF.

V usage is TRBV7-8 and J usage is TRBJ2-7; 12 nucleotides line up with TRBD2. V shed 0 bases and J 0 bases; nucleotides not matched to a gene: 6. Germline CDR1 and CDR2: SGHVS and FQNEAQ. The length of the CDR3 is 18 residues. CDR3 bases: TGTGCCAGCAGCTTAGCCCCCGGACTAGCGGGAAACTCCTACGAGCAGTACTTC. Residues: CASSLAPGLAGNSYEQYF. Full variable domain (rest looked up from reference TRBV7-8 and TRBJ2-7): GAGVSQSPRYKVAKRGQDVALRCDPISGHVSLFWYQQALGQGPEFLTYFQNEAQLDKSGLPSDRFFAERPEGSVSTLKIQRTQQEDSAVYLCASSLAPGLAGNSYEQYFGPGTRLTVT.

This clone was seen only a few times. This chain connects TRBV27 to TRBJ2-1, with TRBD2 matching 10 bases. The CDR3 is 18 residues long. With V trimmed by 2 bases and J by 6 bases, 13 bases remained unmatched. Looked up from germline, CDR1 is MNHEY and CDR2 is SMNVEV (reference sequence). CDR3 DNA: TGTGCCAGCAGTTTACTGGGACTAGCGCCGAGTGGGGCCAATGAGCAGTTCTTC. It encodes CASSLLGLAPSGANEQFF.

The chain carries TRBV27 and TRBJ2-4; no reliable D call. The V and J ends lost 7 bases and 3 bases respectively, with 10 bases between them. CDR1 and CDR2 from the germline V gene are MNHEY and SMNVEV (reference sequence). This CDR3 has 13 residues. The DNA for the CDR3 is TGTGCCAGCAAACCTATAGGCAAAAACATTCAGTACTTC. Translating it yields CASKPIGKNIQYF.

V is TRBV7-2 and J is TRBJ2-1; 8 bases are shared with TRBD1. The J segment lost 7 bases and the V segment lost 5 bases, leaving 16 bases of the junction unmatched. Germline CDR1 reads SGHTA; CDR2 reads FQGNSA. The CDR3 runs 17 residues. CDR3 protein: CASSKRTGYGTVNEQFF. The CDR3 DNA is TGTGCCAGCAGCAAAAGGACAGGGTATGGGACTGTGAATGAGCAGTTCTTC.

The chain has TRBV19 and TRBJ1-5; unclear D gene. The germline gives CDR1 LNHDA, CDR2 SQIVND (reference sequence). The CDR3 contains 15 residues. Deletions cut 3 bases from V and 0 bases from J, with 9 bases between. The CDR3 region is CASSISTASNQPQHF. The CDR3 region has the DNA TGTGCCAGTAGTATCTCGACGGCTAGCAATCAGCCCCAGCATTTT.

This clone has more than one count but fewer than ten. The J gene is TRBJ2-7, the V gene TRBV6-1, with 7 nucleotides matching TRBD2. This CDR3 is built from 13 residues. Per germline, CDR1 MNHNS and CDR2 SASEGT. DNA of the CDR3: TGTGCCAGCAGTGAAAGGAGGATCGGGGGGATGATGGTC. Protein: CASSERRIGGMMV.

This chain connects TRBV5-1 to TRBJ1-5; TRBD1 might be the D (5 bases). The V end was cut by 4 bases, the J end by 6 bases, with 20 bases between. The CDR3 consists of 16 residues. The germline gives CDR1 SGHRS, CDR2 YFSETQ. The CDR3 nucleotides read TGCGCCAGCAGCCCCGGGGACGGGAGGAGCGGTCAGCCCCAGCATTTT. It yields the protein CASSPGDGRSGQPQHF.